One sample yielded the 11 T cell receptor beta chains listed below, sequenced in a study of shared clonotypes between healthy human individuals. Profiled with immunoSEQ multiplex PCR; TCRdb holds only in-frame clones, not every one. This sample has about 710,000 clones; 72% occur once, and the top ten carry less than 2%. Sequenced material: memory CD4+ T cells sorted from blood. Documented subset: CD45RA-negative fraction. The receptors originated from a woman in her 30s in good health.

The chain recombines TRBV7-6 with TRBJ2-3; D not certain. V was clipped by 2 bases and J by 0 bases, with 6 bases between them. Germline CDR1 reads SGHVS; CDR2 reads FNYEAQ. This CDR3 is built from 14 residues. CDR3 DNA: TGTGCCAGCAGCTTATTAACTAGCACAGATACGCAGTATTTT. Its protein is CASSLLTSTDTQYF. Filled out from reference TRBV7-6 and TRBJ2-3, the complete variable domain reads GAGVSQSPRYKVTKRGQDVALRCDPISGHVSLYWYRQALGQGPEFLTYFNYEAQQDKSGLPNDRFSAERPEGSISTLTIQRTEQRDSAMYRCASSLLTSTDTQYFGPGTRLTVL.

The rearrangement links TRBV5-1 to TRBJ2-2; D not resolved. Trimming left V 5 bases short and J 6 bases short, with 11 bases between. The CDR3 covers 13 residues. Germline assignment: CDR1 SGHRS and CDR2 YFSETQ. The chain's CDR3 is CASSEATAGELFF. The CDR3 DNA follows: TGCGCCAGCAGTGAAGCTACGGCCGGGGAGCTGTTTTTT.

The chain is built from TRBV19 and TRBJ1-1; D call uncertain. Germline V gene sequence: CDR1 LNHDA, CDR2 SQIVND (reference sequence). V lost 7 bases and J 2 bases, leaving 11 bases between the germline ends. The length of the CDR3 is 13 residues. CDR3 residues: CASTFQVNTEAFF. Here the CDR3 DNA reads TGTGCCAGTACCTTCCAAGTTAACACTGAAGCTTTCTTT.

As DNA, the CDR3 is TGTGCCAGCAGTCACCGAAGTGCGGGCACTGAAGCTTTCTTT. Translated, it gives CASSHRSAGTEAFF. V gene TRBV27 combines with J gene TRBJ1-1; the D is unclear. Trimming removed 5 bases at V and 4 bases at J, with 14 bases between. Germline V gene lookup returns CDR1 MNHEY and CDR2 SMNVEV (reference sequence). This CDR3 is built from 14 residues.

This chain connects TRBV5-4 to TRBJ1-1; D gene uncertain. Trimming pared 0 bases from V and 5 bases from J, leaving 11 bases between. The CDR3 has 14 residues. Germline V CDR1 and CDR2: SGHNT, YYREEE (reference sequence). The CDR3 nucleotides are TGTGCCAGCAGCTTGGGCGGCCTTGGGACTGAAGCTTTCTTT. This gives the protein CASSLGGLGTEAFF.

The rearrangement links TRBV10-3 to TRBJ1-2; D not resolved. CDR3 length: 13 residues. CDR1 and CDR2 from the germline V gene are ENHRY and SYGVKD. Trimming left V 0 bases short and J 4 bases short, with 6 bases between. CDR3 sequence: CAISESNGYGYTF. CDR3 bases: TGTGCCATCAGTGAGTCTAACGGCTATGGCTACACCTTC.

The J gene is TRBJ1-5, the V gene TRBV5-1, with D tentatively TRBD1 (5 bases). Germline CDR1 reads SGHRS; CDR2 reads YFSETQ. Trimming pared 4 bases from V and 2 bases from J, leaving 10 bases between. This CDR3 is 14 amino acids long. CDR3 in amino acids: CASSIGVGNQPQHF. The CDR3, as DNA: TGCGCCAGCAGCATAGGGGTAGGCAATCAGCCCCAGCATTTT. Full variable domain (remainder filled in from reference TRBV5-1 and TRBJ1-5): KAGVTQTPRYLIKTRGQQVTLSCSPISGHRSVSWYQQTPGQGLQFLFEYFSETQRNKGNFPGRFSGRQFSNSRSEMNVSTLELGDSALYLCASSIGVGNQPQHFGDGTRLSIL.

This chain joins TRBV10-3 and TRBJ2-7; D gene ambiguous. Germline CDR1 ENHRY, CDR2 SYGVKD. CDR3 length: 11 amino acids. V dropped 8 bases and J dropped 5 bases, with 10 bases sitting between them. The CDR3 DNA reads as TGTGCCATCGGAACTTTCGACGAGCAGTACTTC. As protein: CAIGTFDEQYF.

This clone came up a few times. This rearrangement joins TRBV4-2 to TRBJ2-4; 8 bases match TRBD2. V lost 1 base to trimming and J lost 8 bases; unmatched junction nucleotides: 13. The CDR3 extends over 17 amino acids. Per the germline V gene, CDR1 is LGHNA and CDR2 is YNFKEQ. The CDR3 spells CASSQALGYSGKDIQYF. The CDR3, as DNA: TGTGCCAGCAGCCAAGCTTTGGGGTATAGCGGGAAGGACATTCAGTACTTC.

Points on this clone: Different DNA sequences within this sample yield the same CDR3. The rearrangement links TRBV6-4 to TRBJ1-2, with D uncertain. In germline, CDR1 is MRHNA, CDR2 SNTAGT. CDR3 length: 15 residues. With 0 bases removed from V and 0 bases from J, the gap between germline ends came to 8 bases. The CDR3 nucleotides are TGTGCCAGCAGTGACTCGCCGGCTCCTAACTATGGCTACACCTTC. The encoded protein is CASSDSPAPNYGYTF.

As regards this clone: The same CDR3 can be traced to other DNA sequences in this sample. The rearrangement uses TRBV4-1 and TRBJ2-7, with D tentatively TRBD1 (5 bases). The CDR3 runs to 15 residues. Germline loops: CDR1 MGHRA, CDR2 YSYEKL. Trimming removed 0 bases from V and 6 bases from J, with 15 bases in between. Written as DNA, the CDR3 is TGCGCCAGCAGCCAAGACTCACATAGGGGTGGCGAGCAGTACTTC. This gives the protein CASSQDSHRGGEQYF.